The clone carrying this T cell receptor beta chain was seen a few times. Its specificity is not known. Germline CDR1 and CDR2: KGHSH and LQKENI. This CDR3 contains 15 residues. V was cut by 2 bases and J by 4 bases, with 15 bases left in between. Second doses that came at about 4 or about 12 weeks were put together. The sample belongs to a study of T cell responses to AZD1222 COVID-19 vaccine. Study-wide findings and caveats: Targets within unmutated variant regions were reportedly found for nearly half of spike-specific TCRs. In all cases, repertoires were sampled only after the peak T cell response.

Libraries were prepared by immunoSEQ multiplex PCR; TCRdb keeps only in-frame clonotypes and omits some of them. The sample contains about 130,000 clones, 80% to 95% of which appear only once. This chain joins TRBV18 and TRBJ2-7, with D unresolved. The receptor was derived from an adult who received the AZD1222 COVID-19 vaccine. The source material was peripheral blood, sampled 28 days after the second AZD1222 dose. This CDR3 reads CASSPVRTRSYEQYF. CDR3 in DNA: TGTGCCAGCTCACCAGTCCGGACGCGATCATACGAGCAGTACTTC.